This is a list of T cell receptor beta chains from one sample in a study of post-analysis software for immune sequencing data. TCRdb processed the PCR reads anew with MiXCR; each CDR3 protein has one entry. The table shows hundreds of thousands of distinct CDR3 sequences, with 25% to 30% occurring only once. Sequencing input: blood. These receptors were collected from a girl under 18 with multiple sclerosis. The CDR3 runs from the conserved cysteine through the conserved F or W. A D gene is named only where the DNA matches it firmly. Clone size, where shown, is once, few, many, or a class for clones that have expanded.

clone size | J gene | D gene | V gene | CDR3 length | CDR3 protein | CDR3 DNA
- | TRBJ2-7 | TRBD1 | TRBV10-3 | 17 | CAIVPGQGSESYNEQYF | TGTGCCATCGTCCCGGGACAGGGATCGGAGTCCTACAATGAGCAGTACTTC
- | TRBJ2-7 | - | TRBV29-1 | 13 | CSGRAQGRSEQYF | TGCAGCGGTAGAGCCCAGGGGAGGAGCGAGCAGTACTTC
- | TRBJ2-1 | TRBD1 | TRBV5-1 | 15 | CASSQGALSYNEQFF | TGCGCCAGCAGCCAGGGGGCTCTGTCCTACAATGAGCAGTTCTTC
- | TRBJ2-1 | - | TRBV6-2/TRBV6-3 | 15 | CASSHPTQGYNEQFF | TGTGCCAGCAGCCACCCGACCCAAGGGTACAATGAGCAGTTCTTC
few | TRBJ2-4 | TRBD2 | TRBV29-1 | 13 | CSVTRGGQDIQYF | TGCAGCGTTACCCGGGGGGGCCAGGACATTCAGTACTTC
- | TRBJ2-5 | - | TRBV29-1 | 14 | CSASRVGSQETQYF | TGCAGCGCCAGCAGGGTAGGGTCCCAAGAGACCCAGTACTTC
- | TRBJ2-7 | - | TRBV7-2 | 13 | CASSLASGSEQYF | TGTGCCAGCAGCTTGGCAAGCGGGTCCGAGCAGTACTTC
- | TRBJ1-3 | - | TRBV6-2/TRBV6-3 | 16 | CASSLSSGTAPGTIYF | TGTGCCAGCAGTCTTTCTTCCGGGACGGCCCCAGGCACCATATATTTT
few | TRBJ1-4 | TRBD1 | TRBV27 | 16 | CASSPATGGSGEKLFF | TGTGCCAGCAGCCCGGCGACAGGGGGTTCGGGGGAAAAACTGTTTTTT
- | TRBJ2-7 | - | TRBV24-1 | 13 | CATRDANSYEQYF | TGTGCCACACGGGACGCCAACTCCTACGAGCAGTACTTC
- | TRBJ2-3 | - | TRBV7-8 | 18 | CASSLARGSATSTDTQYF | TGTGCCAGCAGCTTAGCGAGGGGTAGCGCAACTAGCACAGATACGCAGTATTTT
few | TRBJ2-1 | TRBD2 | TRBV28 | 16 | CASSLLPAGVDSEQFF | TGTGCCAGCAGCTTATTACCAGCGGGAGTTGATAGTGAGCAGTTCTTC
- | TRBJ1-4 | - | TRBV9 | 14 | CASSVGGTNEKLFF | TGTGCCAGCAGCGTAGGAGGAACTAATGAAAAACTGTTTTTT
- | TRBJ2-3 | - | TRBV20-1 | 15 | CSARAPPGHTDTQYF | TGCAGTGCTAGAGCGCCGCCAGGGCACACAGATACGCAGTATTTT
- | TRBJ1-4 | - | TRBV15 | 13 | CATSRALNEKLFF | TGTGCCACCAGCAGAGCCCTTAATGAAAAACTGTTTTTT
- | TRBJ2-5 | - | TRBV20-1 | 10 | CSASPRTQYF | TGCAGTGCCAGTCCCAGGACCCAGTACTTC
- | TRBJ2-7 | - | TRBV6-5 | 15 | CASRRSPFDQGEQYF | TGTGCCAGCAGGCGCTCCCCTTTCGACCAGGGCGAGCAGTACTTC
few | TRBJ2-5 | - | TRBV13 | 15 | CASSSRVRLQETQYF | TGTGCCAGCAGCTCCCGGGTCAGATTACAAGAGACCCAGTACTTC
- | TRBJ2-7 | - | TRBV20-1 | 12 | CSANDLYYEQYF | TGCAGTGCTAACGACTTATACTACGAGCAGTACTTC
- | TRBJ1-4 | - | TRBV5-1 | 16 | CASTEKYRVDNEKLFF | TGCGCCAGCACAGAGAAATACAGGGTTGATAATGAAAAACTGTTTTTT
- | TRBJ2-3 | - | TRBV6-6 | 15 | CASRNGILSQGTQYF | TGTGCCAGCAGGAACGGGATTCTGTCACAAGGTACGCAGTATTTT
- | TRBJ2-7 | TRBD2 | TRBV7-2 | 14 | CASSLVSSGVGQYF | TGTGCCAGCAGCTTAGTGTCTAGCGGAGTTGGCCAGTACTTC
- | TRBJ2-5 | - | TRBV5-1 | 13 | CASSLLNGEAQYF | TGCGCCAGCAGCCTATTAAACGGGGAGGCCCAGTACTTC
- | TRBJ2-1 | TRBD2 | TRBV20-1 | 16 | CSARDGLAGWRDEQFF | TGCAGTGCTAGAGATGGCCTAGCGGGGTGGCGGGATGAGCAGTTCTTC
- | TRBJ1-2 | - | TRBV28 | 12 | CASSYGLYGYTF | TGTGCCAGCAGTTACGGACTCTATGGCTACACCTTC
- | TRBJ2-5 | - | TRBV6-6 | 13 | CASKRGTQETQYF | TGTGCCAGCAAGAGAGGGACTCAAGAGACCCAGTACTTC
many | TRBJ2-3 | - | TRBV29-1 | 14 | CSVESRIRTDTQYF | TGCAGCGTTGAGTCTAGAATTCGGACAGATACGCAGTATTTT
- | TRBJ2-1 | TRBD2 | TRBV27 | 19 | CASSPGTSGRAPPYNEQFF | TGTGCCAGCAGCCCCGGGACTAGCGGGAGGGCCCCTCCCTACAATGAGCAGTTCTTC
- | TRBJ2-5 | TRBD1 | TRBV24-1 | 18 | CATSDRTAATGAYNEQYF | TGTGCCACCAGTGATCGAACGGCCGCGACAGGGGCTTACAATGAGCAGTACTTC
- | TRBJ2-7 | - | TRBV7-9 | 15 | CASSGSRASVDEQYF | TGTGCCAGCAGCGGCTCCCGGGCCTCCGTGGACGAGCAGTACTTC
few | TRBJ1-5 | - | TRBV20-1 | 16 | CSASLWGGRGNQPQHF | TGCAGTGCTAGCTTATGGGGCGGGCGAGGCAATCAGCCCCAGCATTTT
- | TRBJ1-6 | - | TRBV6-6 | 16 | CASSYLAGTADSPLHF | TGTGCCAGCAGTTACTTGGCAGGGACCGCTGATTCACCCCTCCACTTT
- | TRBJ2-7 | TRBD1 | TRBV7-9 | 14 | CASRRAGQGGEQYF | TGTGCCTCACGCCGGGCGGGACAGGGTGGCGAGCAGTACTTC
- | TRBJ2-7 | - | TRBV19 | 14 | CASSMSRGSYEQYF | TGTGCCAGTAGTATGAGCAGGGGCAGCTACGAGCAGTACTTC
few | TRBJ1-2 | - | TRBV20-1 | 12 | CSARAPDYGYTF | TGCAGTGCTAGAGCCCCAGACTATGGCTACACCTTC
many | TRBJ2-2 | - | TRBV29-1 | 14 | CSATSGANTGELFF | TGCAGCGCCACGTCCGGGGCGAACACCGGGGAGCTGTTTTTT
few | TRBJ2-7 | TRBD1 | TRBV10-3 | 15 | CAISESRTGSYEQYF | TGTGCCATCAGTGAGTCTAGGACAGGGTCCTACGAGCAGTACTTC
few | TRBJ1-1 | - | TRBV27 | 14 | CASSLSTGANGAFF | TGTGCCAGCAGTTTATCTACAGGAGCTAACGGGGCTTTCTTT
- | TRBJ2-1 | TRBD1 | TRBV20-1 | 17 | CSARGGGQGTSYNEQFF | TGCAGTGCTAGAGGTGGGGGACAGGGGACCTCCTACAATGAGCAGTTCTTC
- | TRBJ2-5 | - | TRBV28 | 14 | CASSSGDGQETQYF | TGTGCCAGCAGTTCGGGGGACGGTCAAGAGACCCAGTACTTC
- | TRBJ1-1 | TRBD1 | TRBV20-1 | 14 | CSARGGQGIAEAFF | TGCAGTGCTAGAGGGGGACAGGGTATCGCTGAAGCTTTCTTT
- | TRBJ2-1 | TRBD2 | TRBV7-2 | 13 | CASRSGGANEQFF | TGTGCCAGCAGAAGCGGGGGGGCAAATGAGCAGTTCTTC
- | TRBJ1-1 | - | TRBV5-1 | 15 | CASSLDVTRATEAFF | TGCGCCAGCAGCTTGGATGTGACCCGGGCCACTGAAGCTTTCTTT
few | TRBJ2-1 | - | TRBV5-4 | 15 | CASSRPPRGAGEQFF | TGTGCCAGCAGCCGACCTCCTCGGGGGGCAGGCGAGCAGTTCTTC
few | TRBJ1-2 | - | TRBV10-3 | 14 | CAISGGVAHYGYTF | TGTGCCATCAGTGGGGGGGTCGCGCACTATGGCTACACCTTC
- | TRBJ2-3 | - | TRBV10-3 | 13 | CAISEQNTDTQYF | TGTGCCATCAGTGAGCAAAACACAGATACGCAGTATTTT
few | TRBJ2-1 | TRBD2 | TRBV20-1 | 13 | CSAMRTSRDEQFF | TGCAGTGCTATGAGGACTAGCCGCGATGAGCAGTTCTTC
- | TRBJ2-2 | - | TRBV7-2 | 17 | CASSPKGERWGTGELFF | TGTGCCAGCAGCCCTAAGGGGGAGCGGTGGGGCACCGGGGAGCTGTTTTTT
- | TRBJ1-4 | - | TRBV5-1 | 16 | CASSFVTSPNNEKLFF | TGCGCCAGCAGCTTCGTCACGTCTCCTAATAATGAAAAACTGTTTTTT
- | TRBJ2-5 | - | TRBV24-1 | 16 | CATSDPGPGVGETQYF | TGTGCCACCAGTGACCCGGGACCTGGGGTCGGGGAGACCCAGTACTTC
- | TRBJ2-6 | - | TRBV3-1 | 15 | CASSQDRPGANVLTF | TGTGCCAGCAGCCAAGACCGGCCTGGGGCCAACGTCCTGACTTTC
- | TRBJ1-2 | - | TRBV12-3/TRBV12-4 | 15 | CASSSGLAAFYGYTF | TGTGCCAGCAGTTCAGGCTTGGCTGCTTTCTATGGCTACACCTTC